This TCR beta chain was observed in a study of post-analysis software for immune sequencing data. Background on the study: The patients showed relapsing-remitting, secondary progressive and progressive-relapsing multiple sclerosis courses. Findings of the study overall: Five or six TRBV segments, TRBV5-6, TRBV5-1 and TRBV20-1 among them, were found more frequent in patients than controls. Among multiple sclerosis patients, normalized Chao1 diversity was significantly below that of controls. Pronounced co-clustering by F measure was evident among identically batched samples.

The CDR3 consists of 16 residues. Germline lookup yields CDR1 LGHNA and CDR2 YNFKEQ. V shed 1 base, J shed 1 base, and the junction held 6 bases outside the gene matches. Unique molecular identifiers tagged the TCR beta cDNA libraries. T cells numbering about 0.85 to 10 million yielded cDNA molecules that totaled about 500,000. TCRdb reprocessed the PCR reads with MiXCR, giving one entry per CDR3 protein. The sample has fewer than 600,000 distinct CDR3 sequences; roughly 45% are singletons. Worth noting for this clonotype: Its target is unknown.

V is TRBV4-2 and J is TRBJ2-7; 8 positions agree with TRBD1. This clonotype was sampled from a girl aged 5 to 17 with multiple sclerosis. The sample taken for sequencing was blood. The CDR3 region has the DNA TGTGCCAGCAGCCAAGGTGGACAGGGCTTTTCCTACGAGCAGTACTTC. It is translated as CASSQGGQGFSYEQYF.